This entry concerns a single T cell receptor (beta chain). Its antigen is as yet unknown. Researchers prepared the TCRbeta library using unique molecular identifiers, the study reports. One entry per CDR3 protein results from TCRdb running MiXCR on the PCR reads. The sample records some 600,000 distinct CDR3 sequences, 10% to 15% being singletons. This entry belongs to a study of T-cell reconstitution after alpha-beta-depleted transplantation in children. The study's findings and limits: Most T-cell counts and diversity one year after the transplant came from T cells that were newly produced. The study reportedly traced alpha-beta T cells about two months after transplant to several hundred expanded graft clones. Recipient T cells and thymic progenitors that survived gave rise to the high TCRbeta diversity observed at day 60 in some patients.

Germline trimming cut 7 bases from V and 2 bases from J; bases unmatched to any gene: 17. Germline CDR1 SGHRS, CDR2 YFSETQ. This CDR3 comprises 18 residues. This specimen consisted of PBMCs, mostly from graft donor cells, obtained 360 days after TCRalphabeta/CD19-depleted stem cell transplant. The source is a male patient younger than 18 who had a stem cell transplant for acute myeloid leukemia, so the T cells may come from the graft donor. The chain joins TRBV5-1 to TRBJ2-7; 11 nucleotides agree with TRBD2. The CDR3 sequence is CASPFSPELAGATYEQYF. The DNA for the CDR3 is TGCGCCAGCCCTTTCTCCCCCGAACTAGCGGGAGCCACCTACGAGCAGTACTTC.